Presented here are 32 T cell receptor beta chains from one specimen sequenced in a study of CD8 T cells in ankylosing spondylitis. Study observations and caveats: Among TCR beta sequences, a motif of about 8 highly homologous variants appeared characteristic of ankylosing spondylitis blood.

TCRdb used MiXCR to reprocess the 5' RACE reads, holding one entry per CDR3 protein. Among about 390,000 distinct CDR3 sequences listed, about 20% were seen once. These receptors have no identified antigens. The specimen sequenced was blood, either unsorted or a sorted T cell fraction (not recorded which). These receptors were collected from a male donor with ankylosing spondylitis.

The V and J genes are TRBV5-1 and TRBJ2-3, with D possibly matching TRBD1 (6 bases). With 2 bases removed from V and 0 bases from J, the gap between germline ends came to 13 bases. This CDR3 comprises 16 residues. Looked up from germline, CDR1 is SGHRS and CDR2 is YFSETQ. The CDR3 DNA follows: TGCGCCAGCAGCTTCGGACAGAGCCACAGCACAGATACGCAGTATTTT. As protein: CASSFGQSHSTDTQYF.

Many counts were recorded for this clonotype. The rearrangement links TRBV7-9 to TRBJ1-2; maybe TRBD1 (5 bases). Germline V gives CDR1 SEHNR, CDR2 FQNEAQ (reference sequence). V lost 5 bases and J lost 6, with 16 bases in between. CDR3 length: 14 amino acids. The CDR3 sequence: CASSPGPNSDGYTF. Written as DNA, the CDR3 is TGTGCCAGCAGCCCGGGACCGAACAGCGATGGCTACACCTTC.

This clonotype has only a few counts. The chain recombines TRBV19 with TRBJ2-1, with a weak D call TRBD2 (6 bases). Between the trimmed V and J ends, which lost 3 bases and 10 bases, there was a span of 19 bases. Germline V CDR1 and CDR2: LNHDA, SQIVND (reference sequence). The CDR3 is 15 residues long. The CDR3 DNA sequence: TGTGCCAGTAGTATTGGCGGGATGGCCGGGGTGGAGCAGTTCTTC. Translated: CASSIGGMAGVEQFF.

Comments on this clonotype: One junction end disagrees with the germline gene, perhaps due to a read error. The chain links TRBV6-2 or TRBV6-3 to TRBJ1-1; the D is unclear. Germline CDR1 is MNHEY and CDR2 is SVGEGT. This CDR3 contains 16 residues. The CDR3 coding sequence is TGTGCCAGCAGTTACGGGAGGGCAGACCAGATCACTGAAGTTTTCTTT. Translating it yields CASSYGRADQITEVFF.

The table lists this clonotype with a few counts. The chain recombines TRBV20-1 with TRBJ1-1; no clear D gene. Trimming cost V 5 bases and J 8 bases, with 15 bases left between them. The CDR3 covers 12 residues. Germline loops: CDR1 DFQATT, CDR2 SNEGSKA (reference sequence). The CDR3 sequence is CSAFQRRFEAFF. CDR3 nucleotide sequence: TGCAGTGCTTTCCAGAGACGGTTCGAAGCTTTCTTT.

This clonotype showed up just a few times. The chain links TRBV7-2 to TRBJ2-2; TRBD1 matches at 8 bases. J gave up 7 bases and V 5 bases, and 3 bases lay outside the gene matches. CDR3 size: 13 residues. Per germline, CDR1 SGHTA and CDR2 FQGNSA. The CDR3 sequence is CASSRDRFGELFF. CDR3 in DNA: TGTGCCAGCAGCCGGGACAGGTTCGGGGAGCTGTTTTTT.

In its sample, this clonotype was seen many times. V gene TRBV5-1 combines with J gene TRBJ1-3; D remains unclear. CDR1 and CDR2 (germline): SGHRS, YFSETQ. This CDR3 contains 15 residues. V lost 2 bases and J lost 2, with 11 bases in between. CDR3: CASSFAGGPGNTIYF. The CDR3 DNA is TGCGCCAGCAGCTTTGCAGGAGGACCTGGAAACACCATATATTTT.

V is TRBV10-2 and J is TRBJ1-1; TRBD1 matches at 12 bases. Germline trimming cut 6 bases from V and 1 base from J; bases unmatched to any gene: 0. The CDR3 totals 14 residues. Germline lookup yields CDR1 WSHSY and CDR2 SAAADI. This CDR3 is CASRGQGANTEAFF. CDR3 coding DNA: TGCGCCAGCAGGGGACAGGGGGCGAACACTGAAGCTTTCTTT.

This clonotype was picked up a small number of times. The CDR3 protein is CASSFWLITDTQYF. The CDR3, as DNA: TGTGCCAGCAGCTTCTGGCTGATCACAGATACGCAGTATTTT. V and J are TRBV13 and TRBJ2-3; D remains ambiguous. CDR3 length equals 14 residues. The V end was cut by 3 bases, the J end by 2 bases, with 9 bases between. Germline lookup yields CDR1 PRHDT and CDR2 FYEKMQ (reference sequence). Full variable domain (remainder filled in from reference TRBV13 and TRBJ2-3): AAGVIQSPRHLIKEKRETATLKCYPIPRHDTVYWYQQGPGQDPQFLISFYEKMQSDKGSIPDRFSAQQFSDYHSELNMSSLELGDSALYFCASSFWLITDTQYFGPGTRLTVL.

This clonotype has just a few counts. The chain couples TRBV29-1 to TRBJ1-5; TRBD1 matches 8 bases. Germline trimming cut 4 bases from V and 0 bases from J; bases unmatched to any gene: 11. The CDR3 totals 17 residues. Looked up from germline, CDR1 is SQVTM and CDR2 is ANQGSEA. The CDR3 reads CSVVIGTGLFSNQPQHF. The CDR3 nucleotides are TGCAGCGTTGTGATAGGGACAGGATTGTTTAGCAATCAGCCCCAGCATTTT.

The rearrangement links TRBV28 to TRBJ1-2; D remains unclear. From germline, CDR1 is MDHEN and CDR2 SYDVKM. V was pared by 6 bases and J by 8 bases, with 19 bases between. The CDR3 has 14 residues. CDR3 bases: TGTGCCAGCAGAAGGCCTCCCTCGGCGGGCGGCTACACCTTC. Translated, it gives CASRRPPSAGGYTF.

The rearrangement links TRBV7-8 to TRBJ2-1, with D uncertain. Germline CDR1 reads SGHVS; CDR2 reads FQNEAQ. The V end was cut by 1 base, the J end by 0 bases, with 10 bases between. CDR3 length: 16 amino acids. Written as DNA, the CDR3 is TGTGCCAGCAGCTTAGGCGTGCTTATCTCCTACAATGAGCAGTTCTTC. Translation gives CASSLGVLISYNEQFF.

V and J are TRBV3-1 and TRBJ2-7, with 7 bases lining up with TRBD1. V shed 5 bases and J 9 bases; nucleotides not matched to a gene: 13. There are 14 residues in the CDR3. CDR1 and CDR2 from the germline V gene are LGHDT and YNNKEL (reference sequence). This CDR3 reads CASSELWDSAVQYF. The CDR3 nucleotides are TGTGCCAGCAGCGAATTGTGGGACAGCGCCGTGCAGTACTTC.

The chain is built from TRBV3-1 and TRBJ2-2; TRBD2 agrees at 7 bases. Germline lookup yields CDR1 LGHDT and CDR2 YNNKEL (reference sequence). V trimming: 4 bases; J trimming: 3 bases; junction bases outside the gene matches: 5. The CDR3 length is 15 residues. The CDR3 sequence is CASSLAAGYTGELFF. CDR3 bases: TGTGCCAGCAGCCTGGCAGCGGGATACACCGGGGAGCTGTTTTTT.

V and J are TRBV29-1 and TRBJ2-2; tentatively, D is TRBD1 or TRBD2 (5 bases each). Germline CDR1 and CDR2: SQVTM and ANQGSEA. CDR3 size: 15 residues. V was trimmed by 4 bases and J by 2 bases, leaving 14 bases between them. CDR3 sequence (DNA): TGCAGCGTTGGGCCCGGGACGCCAAACACCGGGGAGCTGTTTTTT. Amino acids: CSVGPGTPNTGELFF.

The rearrangement uses TRBV12-3 or TRBV12-4 and TRBJ2-1; the match to TRBD2 covers 7 bases. V lost 2 bases and J lost 2; bases outside the gene matches: 6. The CDR3 has 16 residues. The CDR3 is CASSLRASGTYNEQFF. CDR3 in DNA: TGTGCCAGCAGTTTACGTGCTAGCGGAACCTACAATGAGCAGTTCTTC.

This clonotype was observed a few times. The chain is built from TRBV15 and TRBJ2-1; 11 bases agree with TRBD2. V trimming: 3 bases; J trimming: 8 bases; junction bases outside the gene matches: 9. The CDR3 runs to 16 residues. The germline gives CDR1 LNHNV, CDR2 YYDKDF (reference sequence). The CDR3 DNA is TGTGCCACCAGCAGGACAGGGACTAGCGGAGGGGATGAGCAGTTCTTC. Protein sequence: CATSRTGTSGGDEQFF.

There are many counts of this clonotype. The chain uses TRBV30 and TRBJ1-1; D not resolved. Trimming took 0 bases from V and 1 from J, leaving 9 bases between them. Germline lookup yields CDR1 GTSNPN and CDR2 SVGIG (reference sequence). CDR3 length equals 14 residues. The CDR3 sequence is CAWSVRFGNTEAFF. DNA for the CDR3: TGTGCCTGGAGTGTTCGGTTCGGGAACACTGAAGCTTTCTTT.

The genes are TRBV5-1 and TRBJ2-7; no reliable D call. Germline V gene sequence: CDR1 SGHRS, CDR2 YFSETQ. CDR3 length equals 14 residues. V shed 2 bases and J shed 2 bases, with 11 bases lying between them. CDR3 amino acids: CASSFSTDAYEQYF. CDR3 DNA sequence: TGCGCCAGCAGCTTCTCAACAGACGCCTACGAGCAGTACTTC.

This clonotype was picked up a small number of times. The chain recombines TRBV7-9 with TRBJ2-7; 7 bases are shared with TRBD1. The CDR3 spans 15 residues. The V gene end was trimmed by 2 bases and the J gene end by 3 bases; junction bases not matched to a gene: 7. Germline CDR1 and CDR2: SEHNR and FQNEAQ (reference sequence). The CDR3 here is CASSLPTGTDYEQYF. CDR3 coding DNA: TGTGCCAGCAGCTTACCCACCGGGACAGACTACGAGCAGTACTTC.

The J gene is TRBJ2-7, the V gene TRBV11-1; D gene uncertain. Germline assignment: CDR1 SGHAT and CDR2 FQDESV (reference sequence). The CDR3 runs 13 residues. Trimming left V 5 bases short and J 5 bases short, with 13 bases between. In nucleotides, the CDR3 is TGTGCCAGCAGCAACTCGCAGACCCACGAGCAGTACTTC. Its protein product is CASSNSQTHEQYF. The complete variable domain, with remaining parts taken from reference TRBV11-1 and TRBJ2-7, reads EAEVAQSPRYKITEKSQAVAFWCDPISGHATLYWYRQILGQGPELLVQFQDESVVDDSQLPKDRFSAERLKGVDSTLKIQPAELGDSAMYLCASSNSQTHEQYFGPGTRLTVT.

The chain is built from TRBV6-5 and TRBJ1-4; possibly TRBD1 for D (5 bases). The CDR3 runs to 14 residues. Germline V gene sequence: CDR1 MNHEY, CDR2 SVGAGI. V was shortened by 2 bases and J by 4 bases, with 8 bases between the two germline ends. The CDR3 DNA reads TGTGCCAGCAGTTACGGGGGAGTTAATGAAAAACTGTTTTTT. It yields the protein CASSYGGVNEKLFF.

This clonotype has only a few counts. The V gene is TRBV3-1, the J gene TRBJ1-6; possible D gene TRBD1, 6 bases. CDR3 length equals 14 residues. The V and J ends lost 1 base and 10 bases respectively, with 11 bases between them. Germline lookup yields CDR1 LGHDT and CDR2 YNNKEL (reference sequence). The CDR3 nucleotides read TGTGCCAGCAGCCAAGTGCACAGGGACTCACCCCTCCACTTT. It is translated as CASSQVHRDSPLHF.

This clonotype was seen at least ten times. The rearrangement links TRBV7-3 to TRBJ2-3, with unresolved D. CDR3 length: 15 amino acids. Per germline, CDR1 SGHTA and CDR2 FQGTGA. V lost 2 bases and J lost 1, with 10 bases in between. The CDR3 bases are TGTGCCAGCAGCTTAGATGCAACTGGCACAGATACGCAGTATTTT. Translation gives CASSLDATGTDTQYF.

The chain links TRBV20-1 to TRBJ1-1; D perhaps matches TRBD1 (5 bases). The V and J ends lost 6 bases and 3 bases respectively, with 8 bases between them. Germline V gives CDR1 DFQATT, CDR2 SNEGSKA (reference sequence). The CDR3 is 11 residues long. DNA of the CDR3: TGCAGTGCCCCCAGGGACACTGAAGCTTTCTTT. Translating it yields CSAPRDTEAFF.

This sequence joins TRBV6-1 and TRBJ2-3; D is uncertain. Trimming stripped 5 bases from V and 1 base from J, with 13 bases between. The CDR3 is 15 residues long. Per the germline V gene, CDR1 is MNHNS and CDR2 is SASEGT. CDR3 DNA: TGTGCCAGCAGTCTGACATCGGCCCGCACAGATACGCAGTATTTT. It is translated as CASSLTSARTDTQYF.

Many counts were recorded for this clonotype. The chain joins TRBV20-1 to TRBJ1-2; 7 nucleotides line up with TRBD1. The length of the CDR3 is 14 residues. V shed 2 bases and J 4 bases; nucleotides not matched to a gene: 7. Germline CDR1 is DFQATT and CDR2 is SNEGSKA (reference sequence). DNA of the CDR3: TGCAGTGCTAGATTTACAGGGGACGGCTATGGCTACACCTTC. Translation: CSARFTGDGYGYTF.

J is TRBJ2-5 and V is TRBV20-1; TRBD2 matches at 9 bases. V shed 6 bases, J shed 4 bases, and the junction held 6 bases outside the gene matches. Germline-derived CDR1 and CDR2 are DFQATT and SNEGSKA (reference sequence). The CDR3 has 13 residues. CDR3 DNA sequence: TGCAGTGCGAGTCCGGGACTAGCAGAGACCCAGTACTTC. As protein: CSASPGLAETQYF.

This rearrangement joins TRBV28 to TRBJ1-1; D gene ambiguous. The CDR3 covers 15 residues. The V and J ends lost 5 bases and 0 bases respectively, with 13 bases between them. Germline CDR1 and CDR2: MDHEN and SYDVKM. The CDR3 protein is CASSLRPTLNTEAFF. The CDR3, as DNA: TGTGCCAGCAGTCTTAGACCGACACTGAACACTGAAGCTTTCTTT.

This clonotype has a count of ten or more. The V call is TRBV25-1, the J call TRBJ2-3; D ambiguous. Trimming stripped 4 bases from V and 1 base from J, with 15 bases between. CDR3 size: 16 residues. Germline values: CDR1 MGHDK, CDR2 SYGVNS. CDR3 nucleotides: TGTGCCAGCAGTGTTGGGCTGTCAGACGGCACAGATACGCAGTATTTT. The encoded protein is CASSVGLSDGTDTQYF.

This chain connects TRBV5-1 to TRBJ2-1, with no clear D. The CDR3 is 15 residues long. V was pared by 1 base and J by 0 bases, with 8 bases between. Germline V CDR1 and CDR2: SGHRS, YFSETQ. The CDR3 DNA follows: TGCGCCAGCAGCTTGTATACGGCCTCCTACAATGAGCAGTTCTTC. Protein product: CASSLYTASYNEQFF.

This clonotype was counted only a few times. The CDR3 loop reads CASSARTVYGYTF. CDR3 bases: TGTGCCAGCAGTGCCCGGACAGTTTATGGCTACACCTTC. This rearrangement joins TRBV28 to TRBJ1-2; a possible D gene is TRBD1 (6 bases). The CDR3 extends over 13 amino acids. Germline V CDR1 and CDR2: MDHEN, SYDVKM. V lost 5 bases to trimming and J lost 5 bases, with 12 bases between them.